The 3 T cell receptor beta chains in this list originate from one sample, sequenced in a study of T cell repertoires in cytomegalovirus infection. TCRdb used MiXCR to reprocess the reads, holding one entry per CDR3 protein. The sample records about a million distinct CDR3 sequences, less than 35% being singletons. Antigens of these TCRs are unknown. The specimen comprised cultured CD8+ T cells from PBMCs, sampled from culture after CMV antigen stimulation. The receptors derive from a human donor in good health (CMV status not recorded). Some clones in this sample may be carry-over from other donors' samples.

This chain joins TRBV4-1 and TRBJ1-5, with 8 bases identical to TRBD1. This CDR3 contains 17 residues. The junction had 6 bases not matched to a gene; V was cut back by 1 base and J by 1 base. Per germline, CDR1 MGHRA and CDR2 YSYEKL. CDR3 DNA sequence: TGCGCCAGCAGCCAAGGGACAGGGCGTGGGAGCAATCAGCCCCAGCATTTT. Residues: CASSQGTGRGSNQPQHF.

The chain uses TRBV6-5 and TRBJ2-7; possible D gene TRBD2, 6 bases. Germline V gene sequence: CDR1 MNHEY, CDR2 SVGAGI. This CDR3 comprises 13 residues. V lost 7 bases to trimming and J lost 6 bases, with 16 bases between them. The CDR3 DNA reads TGTGCCAGCACCGGAGGGTGGCTGCGCGAGCAGTACTTC. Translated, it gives CASTGGWLREQYF.

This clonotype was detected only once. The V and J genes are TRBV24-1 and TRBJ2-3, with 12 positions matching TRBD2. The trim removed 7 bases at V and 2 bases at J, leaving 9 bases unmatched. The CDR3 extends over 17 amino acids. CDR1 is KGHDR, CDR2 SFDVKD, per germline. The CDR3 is CATSPTGLAGNTDTQYF. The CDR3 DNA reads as TGTGCCACCAGCCCTACCGGACTAGCGGGGAACACAGATACGCAGTATTTT.